The 26 T cell receptor beta chains presented below share a single source sample, sequenced in a study of blood T cell repertoires in COVID-19. Some clones are missing from TCRdb's copy, which holds only in-frame ones; the method was immunoSEQ multiplex PCR. Seen here are about 55,000 clones, less than 90% observed once, and the top ten hold roughly 10%. The sample comprised peripheral blood. Receptors were obtained from a human donor in a cohort sampled during active COVID-19.

The sample holds one count of this clone. V usage is TRBV4-1 and J usage is TRBJ1-5, with no clear D. The CDR3 extends over 17 amino acids. Germline assignment: CDR1 MGHRA and CDR2 YSYEKL. Deletions cut 1 base from V and 2 bases from J, with 15 bases between. CDR3: CASSQVFEGTGNQPQHF. The CDR3 DNA follows: TGCGCCAGCAGCCAAGTTTTCGAGGGTACTGGCAATCAGCCCCAGCATTTT.

The chain joins TRBV7-9 to TRBJ2-2; the D is unclear. The CDR3 is 15 amino acids. The germline gives CDR1 SEHNR, CDR2 FQNEAQ (reference sequence). The V gene lost 1 base and the J gene lost 4 bases, with 10 bases spanning the gap. CDR3 residues: CASSLVRGSTGELFF. The CDR3 bases are TGTGCCAGCAGCTTAGTCCGAGGTAGCACCGGGGAGCTGTTTTTT. The entire variable domain, with the rest obtained from reference TRBV7-9 and TRBJ2-2, is as follows: DTGVSQNPRHKITKRGQNVTFRCDPISEHNRLYWYRQTLGQGPEFLTYFQNEAQLEKSRLLSDRFSAERPKGSFSTLEIQRTEQGDSAMYLCASSLVRGSTGELFFGEGSRLTVL.

V is TRBV13 and J is TRBJ1-3; maybe TRBD1 (5 bases). The CDR3 is 14 residues long. Trimming left V 3 bases short and J 8 bases short, with 14 bases between. Germline V gene sequence: CDR1 PRHDT, CDR2 FYEKMQ (reference sequence). The CDR3 DNA follows: TGTGCCAGCAGCTTTGGTCAGGGTCTAGACACCATATATTTT. This encodes CASSFGQGLDTIYF.

The chain links TRBV6-5 to TRBJ2-1; the D gene is possibly TRBD1 (6 bases). Looked up from germline, CDR1 is MNHEY and CDR2 is SVGAGI. Trimming removed 5 bases at V and 4 bases at J, with 9 bases between. The CDR3 totals 13 residues. This CDR3 reads CASSQGTYNEQFF. For the CDR3, the DNA is TGTGCCAGCAGTCAGGGGACATACAATGAGCAGTTCTTC.

The chain carries TRBV27 and TRBJ2-7; 7 bases align to TRBD1. The CDR3 covers 16 residues. V was pared by 4 bases and J by 2 bases, with 11 bases of the junction left unmatched. Per germline, CDR1 MNHEY and CDR2 SMNVEV (reference sequence). The CDR3 is CASSSQTGWDPYEQYF. As DNA, the CDR3 is TGTGCCAGCAGTTCCCAGACAGGGTGGGACCCCTACGAGCAGTACTTC.

This sequence joins TRBV2 and TRBJ1-4; maybe TRBD1 (6 bases). The CDR3 consists of 14 residues. In germline, CDR1 is SNHLY, CDR2 FYNNEI. Trimming took off 3 bases at V and 4 bases at J, with 9 bases between the two ends. CDR3 sequence: CASSENRDNEKLFF. The CDR3 DNA sequence: TGTGCCAGCAGTGAGAACAGGGATAATGAAAAACTGTTTTTT.

For the CDR3, the DNA is TGCGCCAGCAGCTTGGCAGGGATGAACACTGAAGCTTTCTTT. This gives the protein CASSLAGMNTEAFF. V is TRBV5-1 and J is TRBJ1-1; perhaps TRBD1 as D (5 bases). CDR1 is SGHRS, CDR2 YFSETQ, per germline. CDR3 length: 14 amino acids. Trimming removed 0 bases from V and 0 bases from J, with 6 bases in between.

The chain uses TRBV7-9 and TRBJ2-7; 9 bases are shared with TRBD1. Germline V gene sequence: CDR1 SEHNR, CDR2 FQNEAQ (reference sequence). This CDR3 contains 14 residues. V shed 2 bases and J 4 bases; nucleotides not matched to a gene: 3. The DNA of the CDR3 is TGTGCCAGCAGCTTAAACAGGGGGCAGTACGAGCAGTACTTC. Translation: CASSLNRGQYEQYF. The entire variable domain, with the rest obtained from reference TRBV7-9 and TRBJ2-7, is as follows: DTGVSQNPRHKITKRGQNVTFRCDPISEHNRLYWYRQTLGQGPEFLTYFQNEAQLEKSRLLSDRFSAERPKGSFSTLEIQRTEQGDSAMYLCASSLNRGQYEQYFGPGTRLTVT.

This chain links TRBV29-1 with TRBJ2-3; 7 positions match TRBD1. The germline V gene has CDR1 SQVTM and CDR2 ANQGSEA. This CDR3 contains 14 residues. V shed 4 bases, J shed 2 bases, and the junction held 6 bases outside the gene matches. CDR3 region: CSVGGQVVTDTQYF. CDR3 nucleotide sequence: TGCAGCGTTGGCGGACAGGTAGTCACAGATACGCAGTATTTT.

The chain uses TRBV28 and TRBJ1-4; 8 bases agree with TRBD1. The V and J ends lost 4 bases and 11 bases, in that order; junction bases with no gene match: 15. Germline CDR1 MDHEN, CDR2 SYDVKM. This CDR3 spans 16 amino acids. CDR3 sequence: CASSSWTGPTYQKLFF. For the CDR3, the DNA is TGTGCCAGCAGTTCCTGGACAGGGCCCACCTATCAGAAACTGTTTTTT.

The rearrangement links TRBV6-5 to TRBJ2-1, with TRBD2 as a possible D gene (6 bases). Trimming shortened V by 8 bases and J by 5 bases, and 19 bases separated the two germline ends. Germline V CDR1 and CDR2: MNHEY, SVGAGI. This CDR3 comprises 15 residues. CDR3 region: CASRPGSGMNNEQFF. The CDR3 region has the DNA TGTGCCAGCCGGCCCGGGAGCGGTATGAACAATGAGCAGTTCTTC.

V gene TRBV4-2 combines with J gene TRBJ2-7; 9 bases are a match to TRBD1. The CDR3 length is 16 residues. The J segment lost 3 bases and the V segment lost 3 bases, leaving 9 bases of the junction unmatched. Germline-derived CDR1 and CDR2 are LGHNA and YNFKEQ. DNA of the CDR3: TGTGCCAGCAGCCAGGACCTTGGGGACAGGGACTACGAGCAGTACTTC. Protein sequence: CASSQDLGDRDYEQYF.

This chain links TRBV30 with TRBJ1-1, with unresolved D. The CDR3 spans 14 residues. Germline assignment: CDR1 GTSNPN and CDR2 SVGIG (reference sequence). V lost 2 bases and J 10 bases, leaving 20 bases between the germline ends. CDR3 nucleotides: TGTGCCTGGAGTACGCTTTCTGTGAACGCAGGAGCTTTCTTT. Translating it yields CAWSTLSVNAGAFF.

The V call is TRBV27, the J call TRBJ2-7, with 12 bases aligning to TRBD2. Germline trimming cut 6 bases from V and 4 bases from J; bases unmatched to any gene: 7. The CDR3 has 15 amino acids. CDR1 MNHEY and CDR2 SMNVEV come from the germline V gene (reference sequence). The CDR3 DNA sequence: TGTGCCAGCAGGGAACTAGCGGGAGGTCTGTACGAGCAGTACTTC. It translates to CASRELAGGLYEQYF.

This chain joins TRBV15 and TRBJ2-5; TRBD1 matches at 12 bases. The CDR3 length is 16 residues. The V gene's germline CDR1 is LNHNV and CDR2 YYDKDF (reference sequence). Trimming removed 0 bases from V and 6 bases from J; junction bases left unmatched: 5. The CDR3 is CATSREGTGGAKTQYF. CDR3 bases: TGTGCCACCAGCAGAGAGGGGACAGGGGGCGCGAAGACCCAGTACTTC. The full variable domain, completed using reference TRBV15 and TRBJ2-5, is DAMVIQNPRYQVTQFGKPVTLSCSQTLNHNVMYWYQQKSSQAPKLLFHYYDKDFNNEADTPDNFQSRRPNTSFCFLDIRSPGLGDTAMYLCATSREGTGGAKTQYFGPGTRLLVL.

The chain is built from TRBV5-8 and TRBJ2-7, with 8 bases matching TRBD1. Trimming took 6 bases from V and 1 from J; bases not matched to a gene: 6. This CDR3 region has 14 residues. Germline CDR1 reads SGHTS; CDR2 reads YDEGEE. Here the CDR3 reads CASTFGTGSYEQYF. The DNA for the CDR3 is TGTGCCAGCACCTTTGGGACAGGTTCCTACGAGCAGTACTTC.

The chain uses TRBV7-2 and TRBJ1-2, with no clear D. This CDR3 spans 13 amino acids. Trimming shortened V by 1 base and J by 4 bases, and 7 bases separated the two germline ends. Per germline, CDR1 SGHTA and CDR2 FQGNSA. This CDR3 is CASSLDSTYGYTF. As DNA, the CDR3 is TGTGCCAGCAGCTTAGACAGCACCTATGGCTACACCTTC.

This clone was counted between two and nine times. This chain uses TRBV6-5 with TRBJ2-1; 10 bases are shared with TRBD2. The CDR3 is 14 residues long. CDR1 is MNHEY and CDR2 is SVGAGI in the germline V gene. Unmatched junction bases numbered 7, after V lost 6 bases and J lost 8 bases. The CDR3 DNA follows: TGTGCCAGCAGAGCGGGAGGGCCGCGGGATGAGCAGTTCTTC. It yields the protein CASRAGGPRDEQFF.

This sequence joins TRBV28 and TRBJ1-1; D may be TRBD1 (5 bases). Trimming took 3 bases from V and 8 from J, leaving 10 bases between them. The CDR3 contains 12 residues. CDR1 and CDR2 from the germline V gene are MDHEN and SYDVKM. This chain's CDR3 is CASSFRGTEAFF. CDR3 nucleotides: TGTGCCAGCAGTTTTCGGGGGACCGAAGCTTTCTTT. The complete variable domain, with remaining parts taken from reference TRBV28 and TRBJ1-1, reads DVKVTQSSRYLVKRTGEKVFLECVQDMDHENMFWYRQDPGLGLRLIYFSYDVKMKEKGDIPEGYSVSREKKERFSLILESASTNQTSMYLCASSFRGTEAFFGQGTRLTVV.

CDR3 nucleotides: TGTGCCAGTAGGGCGGGGGGGGTTAGCAATCAGCCCCAGCATTTT. It specifies CASRAGGVSNQPQHF. The chain is built from TRBV19 and TRBJ1-5; a weak D match, TRBD1 (5 bases). This CDR3 contains 15 residues. CDR1 is LNHDA and CDR2 is SQIVND in the germline V gene (reference sequence). V dropped 6 bases and J dropped 0 bases, with 12 bases sitting between them.

The rearrangement joins TRBV14 to TRBJ1-1; no clear D. CDR3 length: 14 residues. The germline V and J ends were trimmed by 0 bases and 2 bases, with 7 bases remaining between them. Germline assignment: CDR1 SGHDN and CDR2 FVKESK. For the CDR3, the DNA is TGTGCCAGCAGCCAAGATACAGTTAACACTGAAGCTTTCTTT. It specifies CASSQDTVNTEAFF.

Turning to this clone: This CDR3 is also generated by other DNA sequences in the sample. CDR3 sequence (DNA): TGTGCCAGCTCACCAGGGACTAGCGGGGGCTCCTACGAGCAGTACTTC. Translation: CASSPGTSGGSYEQYF. The V and J genes are TRBV18 and TRBJ2-7; 14 nucleotides line up with TRBD2. J lost 0 bases, V lost 2 bases, and 0 bases had no gene match. Germline CDR1 reads KGHSH; CDR2 reads LQKENI. CDR3 size: 16 residues.

The genes are TRBV5-4 and TRBJ2-1; weak D call: TRBD2 (5 bases). V was shortened by 7 bases and J by 8 bases, with 19 bases between the two germline ends. The CDR3 extends over 14 amino acids. CDR1 is SGHNT and CDR2 is YYREEE in the germline V gene (reference sequence). The chain's CDR3 is CASSIPWESDEQFF. The CDR3 DNA reads as TGTGCCAGCTCCATCCCGTGGGAGTCGGATGAGCAGTTCTTC.

The chain employs TRBV9 and TRBJ1-1, with D possibly being TRBD1 (5 bases). The CDR3 spans 14 residues. Germline lookup yields CDR1 SGDLS and CDR2 YYNGEE. V was trimmed by 3 bases and J by 1 base, leaving 10 bases between them. The CDR3 spells CASSGLGPNTEAFF. The DNA of the CDR3 is TGTGCCAGCAGCGGATTGGGGCCGAACACTGAAGCTTTCTTT. Supplemented by reference TRBV9 and TRBJ1-1, the full variable domain reads DSGVTQTPKHLITATGQRVTLRCSPRSGDLSVYWYQQSLDQGLQFLIQYYNGEERAKGNILERFSAQQFPDLHSELNLSSLELGDSALYFCASSGLGPNTEAFFGQGTRLTVV.

This clone was counted a single time. The genes are TRBV28 and TRBJ1-1; tentatively, D is TRBD1 (6 bases). Trimming took off 3 bases at V and 0 bases at J, with 11 bases between the two ends. The germline V gene has CDR1 MDHEN and CDR2 SYDVKM. CDR3 length equals 15 residues. This chain's CDR3 is CASSFQGLMNTEAFF. The CDR3 bases are TGTGCCAGCAGTTTTCAGGGGTTGATGAACACTGAAGCTTTCTTT.

V and J are TRBV10-1 and TRBJ2-1, with 11 positions matching TRBD2. The CDR3 consists of 16 residues. Germline V CDR1 and CDR2: WNHNN, SYGVQD (reference sequence). V shed 4 bases and J 8 bases; nucleotides not matched to a gene: 10. In nucleotides, the CDR3 is TGCGCCAGCAGTGGCCAAACTAGCGGGAGAGTCTATGAGCAGTTCTTC. Translated: CASSGQTSGRVYEQFF.